This TCR beta chain is from a study of blood T cell repertoires in COVID-19. In the study overall: Samples of COVID-19 (acute and convalescent) were obtained from the United States, Italy and Spain. Sample material is recorded as cDNA or gDNA derived from T cells, B-cell-depleted T cells, or PBMCs.

In the authors' methods: The assay estimated nucleated cells by amplifying reference gene primers. Generated by immunoSEQ multiplex PCR, the TCRdb table keeps only in-frame clones and is missing some. D and trimming were read from the DNA, whereas the V and J calls and clone size are those reported in that table. The profile covers approximately 360,000 clones, with roughly nine tenths appearing a single time and roughly 1.2% taken by the ten largest. Germline CDR1 reads SGHVS; CDR2 reads FQNEAQ. V shed 3 bases, J shed 1 base, and the junction held 4 bases outside the gene matches. This CDR3 is built from 16 residues.

Sequenced input: peripheral blood. The receptor's source is a man aged 35-49 years with acute or convalescent COVID-19. The chain joins TRBV7-8 to TRBJ2-2; 8 bases are shared with TRBD2. The CDR3 sequence: CASSFNRGGNTGELFF. In nucleotides, the CDR3 is TGTGCCAGCAGCTTTAATCGGGGGGGGAACACCGGGGAGCTGTTTTTT.